The rows below give T cell receptor beta chains drawn from one sample of a study of tumor-infiltrating lymphocytes in primary liver carcinoma. Each CDR3 protein gets one entry after TCRdb re-called the multiplex PCR reads with MiXCR. The data hold about 320,000 distinct CDR3 sequences, with approximately 65% observed a single time. Sequenced sample: peripheral blood. Source of these receptors: a man aged 35 to 55 with primary liver carcinoma and hepatitis B virus infection. Both conserved end residues are trimmed from each CDR3. Each record gives: V gene, J gene, CDR3 protein.

TRBV6-6,TRBJ2-7,ASSYSGTSGDYEQY
TRBV4-3,TRBJ2-2,ASSLLTASPNTGELF
TRBV4-1,TRBJ2-4,ASSQMGIAKNIQY
TRBV6-2/TRBV6-3,TRBJ2-7,ASSTIAGVQY
TRBV12-3/TRBV12-4,TRBJ1-5,ASSLGAQGQPQH
TRBV29-1,TRBJ2-3,SSTGTSGLTDTQY
TRBV5-5,TRBJ2-1,ASSLSATSYNEKF
TRBV7-9,TRBJ2-3,ASSFGSSGRGADTQY
TRBV30,TRBJ2-1,VWSGTSDYNEQF
TRBV6-2/TRBV6-3,TRBJ2-7,ASLKDQAHERY
TRBV5-6,TRBJ2-7,ASSLGTGIL
TRBV14,TRBJ2-7,ASSQRTGIYEQY
TRBV6-5,TRBJ2-5,ASSYPGAETQY
TRBV29-1,TRBJ1-1,SVGPRTADEAF
TRBV29-1,TRBJ2-1,SVGLAGRSSEQF
TRBV29-1,TRBJ1-4,STSHTPGERLF
TRBV29-1,TRBJ1-5,SVSTGTANQPQH
TRBV6-5,TRBJ2-1,TSSYSGREF
TRBV5-5,TRBJ2-7,VSSLADSGIYEQY
TRBV6-5,TRBJ2-2,ASSCSRGRVNSGELF
TRBV6-1,TRBJ2-5,ASSRVTSVGETQY
TRBV29-1,TRBJ2-5,SPSAESQETQY
TRBV5-1,TRBJ2-5,ASRRDPSGSQY
TRBV7-9,TRBJ1-6,ASSSGRAYNSPLH
TRBV6-5,TRBJ2-1,TSSAPPGQGLRDEQF
TRBV6-6,TRBJ1-1,ASSCRLVSMNTEAF
TRBV4-2,TRBJ2-7,ASSQPATPSYEQY
TRBV28,TRBJ2-1,ASSLGRTSGEF
TRBV7-9,TRBJ2-5,ASIRDRGTEETQY
TRBV12-3/TRBV12-4,TRBJ2-7,TSSSPGDSYEEY
TRBV12-3/TRBV12-4,TRBJ1-5,ASTRGTAMNQPQH
TRBV6-6,TRBJ2-5,VSSSSGWETQY
TRBV2,TRBJ1-5,ASKRDSNQPQH
TRBV6-1,TRBJ2-3,ASSGRQAPSTDTQY
TRBV10-2,TRBJ2-6,ASSESLGGTESGANVLT
TRBV6-6,TRBJ2-7,ASSGHGGSYEQY
TRBV4-2,TRBJ2-5,ASSQEWDREGTQY
TRBV6-2/TRBV6-3,TRBJ1-1,ASSSLDSGTGWEGTEAF
TRBV4-2,TRBJ1-5,ASSREVEGGLNYQPQH
TRBV10-2,TRBJ2-1,ASSQTGGNEQF
TRBV7-8,TRBJ1-1,ASSPLQGKAEAF
TRBV5-4,TRBJ2-1,ASSGRGQCEQL
TRBV6-5,TRBJ2-7,ATQSSANEQN
TRBV20-1,TRBJ2-5,SAPGNPSGPQETQY